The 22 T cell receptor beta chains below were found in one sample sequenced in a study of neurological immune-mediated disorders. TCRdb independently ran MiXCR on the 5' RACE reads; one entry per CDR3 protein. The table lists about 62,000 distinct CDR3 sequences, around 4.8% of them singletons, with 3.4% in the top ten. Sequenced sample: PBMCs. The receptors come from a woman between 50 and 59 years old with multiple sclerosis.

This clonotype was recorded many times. CDR3 in amino acids: CASTSPGDSSYNEQFF. CDR3 bases: TGTGCCAGCACTTCACCGGGGGACAGCTCCTACAATGAGCAGTTCTTC. The chain carries TRBV7-8 and TRBJ2-1, with a weak D call TRBD1 (7 bases). V shed 7 bases and J shed 0 bases, with 16 bases lying between them. Germline V gene lookup returns CDR1 SGHVS and CDR2 FQNEAQ. The CDR3 runs 16 residues.

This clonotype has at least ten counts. The CDR3 region is CSARAQGIDQPQHF. Written as DNA, the CDR3 is TGCAGTGCTAGAGCACAGGGTATAGACCAGCCCCAGCATTTT. The chain couples TRBV20-1 to TRBJ1-5; perhaps TRBD1 as D (6 bases). Trimming pared 1 base from V and 7 bases from J, leaving 14 bases between. The germline gives CDR1 DFQATT, CDR2 SNEGSKA (reference sequence). CDR3 length: 14 amino acids.

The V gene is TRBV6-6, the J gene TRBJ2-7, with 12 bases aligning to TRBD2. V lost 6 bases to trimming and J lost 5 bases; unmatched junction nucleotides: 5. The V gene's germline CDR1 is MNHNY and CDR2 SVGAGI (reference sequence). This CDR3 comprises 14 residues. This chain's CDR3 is CASRLAGGRDEQYF. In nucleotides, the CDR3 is TGTGCCAGCAGGCTAGCGGGGGGGCGGGACGAGCAGTACTTC.

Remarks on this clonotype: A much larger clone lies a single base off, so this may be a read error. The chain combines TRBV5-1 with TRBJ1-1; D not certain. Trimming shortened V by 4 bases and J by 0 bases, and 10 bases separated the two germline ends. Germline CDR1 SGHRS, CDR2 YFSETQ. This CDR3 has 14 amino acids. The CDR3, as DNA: TGCGCCAGCAGCCCGGGGAAGCTGAACACTGAAGCTTTCTTT. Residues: CASSPGKLNTEAFF.

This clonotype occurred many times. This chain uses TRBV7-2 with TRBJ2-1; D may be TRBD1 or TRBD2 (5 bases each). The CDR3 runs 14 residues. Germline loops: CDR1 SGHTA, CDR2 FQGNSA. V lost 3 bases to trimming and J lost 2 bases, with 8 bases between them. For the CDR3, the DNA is TGTGCCAGCAGCTTCGGGGCGACCTACAATGAGCAGTTCTTC. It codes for CASSFGATYNEQFF.

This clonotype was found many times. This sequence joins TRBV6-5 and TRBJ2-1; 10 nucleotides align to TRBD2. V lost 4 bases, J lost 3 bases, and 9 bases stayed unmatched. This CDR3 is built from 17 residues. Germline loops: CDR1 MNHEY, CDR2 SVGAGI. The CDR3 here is CASSSEKLAGIYNEQFF. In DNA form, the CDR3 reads TGTGCCAGCAGTTCGGAGAAACTAGCGGGGATCTACAATGAGCAGTTCTTC.

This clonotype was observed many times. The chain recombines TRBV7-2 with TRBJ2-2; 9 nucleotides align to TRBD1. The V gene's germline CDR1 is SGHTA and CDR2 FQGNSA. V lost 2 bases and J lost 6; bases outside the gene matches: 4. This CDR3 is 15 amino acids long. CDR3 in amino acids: CASSLSGTGSGELFF. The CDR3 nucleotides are TGTGCCAGCAGCTTATCCGGGACAGGGTCCGGGGAGCTGTTTTTT.

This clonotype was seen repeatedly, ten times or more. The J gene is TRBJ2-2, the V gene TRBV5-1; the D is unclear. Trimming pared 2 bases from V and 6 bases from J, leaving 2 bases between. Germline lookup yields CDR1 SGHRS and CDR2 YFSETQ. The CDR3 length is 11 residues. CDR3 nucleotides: TGCGCCAGCAGCTTCGCCGGGGAGCTGTTTTTT. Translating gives CASSFAGELFF.

The CDR3 region is CSVDTNYGYTF. The CDR3 coding sequence is TGCAGCGTTGACACGAACTATGGCTACACCTTC. The rearrangement links TRBV29-1 to TRBJ1-2; D is unclear. Trimming pared 3 bases from V and 2 bases from J, leaving 4 bases between. Germline values: CDR1 SQVTM, CDR2 ANQGSEA. This CDR3 comprises 11 residues.

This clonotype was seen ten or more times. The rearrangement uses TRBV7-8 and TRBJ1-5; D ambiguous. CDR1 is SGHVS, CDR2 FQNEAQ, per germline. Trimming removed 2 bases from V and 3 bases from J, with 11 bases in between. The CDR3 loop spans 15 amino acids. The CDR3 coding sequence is TGTGCCAGCAGCTTAACGGAGAATTTCAATCAGCCCCAGCATTTT. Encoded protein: CASSLTENFNQPQHF.

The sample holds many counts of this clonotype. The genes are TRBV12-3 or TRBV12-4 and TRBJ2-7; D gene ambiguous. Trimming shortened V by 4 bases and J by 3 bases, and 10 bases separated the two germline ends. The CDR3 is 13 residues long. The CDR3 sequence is CASSSRYGYEQYF. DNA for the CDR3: TGTGCCAGCAGTTCGAGGTATGGCTACGAGCAGTACTTC.

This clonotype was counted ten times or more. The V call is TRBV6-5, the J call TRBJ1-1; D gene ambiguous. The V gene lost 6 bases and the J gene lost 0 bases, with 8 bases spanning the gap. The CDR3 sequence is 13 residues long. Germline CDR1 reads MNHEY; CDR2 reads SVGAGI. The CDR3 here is CASRSGLNTEAFF. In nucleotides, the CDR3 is TGTGCCAGCAGGAGCGGGCTGAACACTGAAGCTTTCTTT.

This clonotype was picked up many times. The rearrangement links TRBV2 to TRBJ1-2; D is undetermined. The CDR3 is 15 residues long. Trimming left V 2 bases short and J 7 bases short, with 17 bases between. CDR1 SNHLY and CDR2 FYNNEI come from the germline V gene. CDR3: CASSEWTSRESGYTF. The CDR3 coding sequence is TGTGCCAGCAGTGAATGGACCTCCCGGGAAAGTGGCTACACCTTC. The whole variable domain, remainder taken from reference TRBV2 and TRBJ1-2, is EPEVTQTPSHQVTQMGQEVILRCVPISNHLYFYWYRQILGQKVEFLVSFYNNEISEKSEIFDDQFSVERPDGSNFTLKIRSTKLEDSAMYFCASSEWTSRESGYTFGSGTRLTVV.

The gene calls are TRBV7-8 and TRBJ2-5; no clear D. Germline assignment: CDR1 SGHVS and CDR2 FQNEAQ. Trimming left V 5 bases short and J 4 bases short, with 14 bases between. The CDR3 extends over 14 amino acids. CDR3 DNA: TGTGCCAGCAGCCTAAAAAGCCTATCAGAGACCCAGTACTTC. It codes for CASSLKSLSETQYF. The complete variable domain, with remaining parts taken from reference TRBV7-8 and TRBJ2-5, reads GAGVSQSPRYKVAKRGQDVALRCDPISGHVSLFWYQQALGQGPEFLTYFQNEAQLDKSGLPSDRFFAERPEGSVSTLKIQRTQQEDSAVYLCASSLKSLSETQYFGPGTRLLVL.

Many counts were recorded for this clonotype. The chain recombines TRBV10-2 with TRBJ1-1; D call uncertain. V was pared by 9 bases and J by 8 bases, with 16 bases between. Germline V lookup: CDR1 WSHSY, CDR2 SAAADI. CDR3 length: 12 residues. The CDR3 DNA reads TGCGCCAGTAGAGAGGGCATCAAGGAAGCTTTCTTT. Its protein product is CASREGIKEAFF.

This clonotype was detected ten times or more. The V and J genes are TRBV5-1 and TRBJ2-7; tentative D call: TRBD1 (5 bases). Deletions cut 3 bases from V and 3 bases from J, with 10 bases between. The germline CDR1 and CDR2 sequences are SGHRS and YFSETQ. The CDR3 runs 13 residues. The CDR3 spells CASSSTDNYEQYF. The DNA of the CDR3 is TGCGCCAGCAGCTCGACAGATAACTACGAGCAGTACTTC.

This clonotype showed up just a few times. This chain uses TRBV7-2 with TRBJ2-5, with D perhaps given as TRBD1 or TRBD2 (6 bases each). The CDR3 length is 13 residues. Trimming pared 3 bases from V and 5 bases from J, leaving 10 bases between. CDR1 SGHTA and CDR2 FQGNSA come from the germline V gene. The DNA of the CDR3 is TGTGCCAGCAGCTTTAGGGGGGAGGAGACCCAGTACTTC. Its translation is CASSFRGEETQYF.

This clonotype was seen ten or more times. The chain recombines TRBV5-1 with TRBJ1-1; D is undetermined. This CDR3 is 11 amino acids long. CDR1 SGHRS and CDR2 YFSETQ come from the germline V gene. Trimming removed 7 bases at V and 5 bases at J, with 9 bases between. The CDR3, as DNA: TGCGCCAGCCAGGCGGGGACTGAAGCTTTCTTT. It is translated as CASQAGTEAFF.

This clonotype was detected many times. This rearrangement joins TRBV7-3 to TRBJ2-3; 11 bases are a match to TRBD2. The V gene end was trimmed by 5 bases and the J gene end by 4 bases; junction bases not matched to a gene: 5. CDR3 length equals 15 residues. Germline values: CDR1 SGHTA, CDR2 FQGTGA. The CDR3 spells CASSETSGGPDTQYF. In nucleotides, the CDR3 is TGTGCCAGCAGCGAAACTAGCGGGGGTCCAGATACGCAGTATTTT.

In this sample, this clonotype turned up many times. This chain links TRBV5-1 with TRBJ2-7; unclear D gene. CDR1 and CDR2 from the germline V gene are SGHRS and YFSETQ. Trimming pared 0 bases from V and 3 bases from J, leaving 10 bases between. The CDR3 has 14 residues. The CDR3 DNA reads TGCGCCAGCAGCTTGGCCCCGGGTCTCTACGAGCAGTACTTC. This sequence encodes CASSLAPGLYEQYF.

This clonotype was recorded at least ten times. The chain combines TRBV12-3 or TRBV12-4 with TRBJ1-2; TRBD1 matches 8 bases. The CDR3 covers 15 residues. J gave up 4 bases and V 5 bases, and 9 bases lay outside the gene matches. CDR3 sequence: CASSEKTGAIYGYTF. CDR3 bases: TGTGCCAGCAGTGAGAAGACAGGGGCTATCTATGGCTACACCTTC.

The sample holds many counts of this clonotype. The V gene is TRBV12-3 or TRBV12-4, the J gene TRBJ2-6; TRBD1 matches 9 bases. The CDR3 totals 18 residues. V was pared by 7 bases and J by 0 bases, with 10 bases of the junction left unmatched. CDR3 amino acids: CASNQPGQGLSGANVLTF. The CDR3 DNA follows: TGTGCCAGCAACCAACCGGGACAGGGCCTCTCTGGGGCCAACGTCCTGACTTTC.